Below are 29 T cell receptor beta chains sequenced from a single sample in a study of graft-versus-host responses after intestinal transplantation. The data were produced by immunoSEQ multiplex PCR, yet TCRdb's version contains in-frame clones alone and is incomplete. The sample yields about 84,000 clones, 91% seen once. Their antigen targets remain unknown. The source was unstimulated CD4+ T cells sorted from spleen or lymph node cells, collected before transplant. The receptors were sampled from a human donor who was the organ donor for an intestinal transplant.

The V and J genes are TRBV7-8 and TRBJ2-1, with TRBD2 as a possible D gene (5 bases). The CDR3 covers 14 residues. Germline V gene data show CDR1 as SGHVS and CDR2 as FQNEAQ. The germline V and J ends were trimmed by 1 base and 4 bases, with 8 bases remaining between them. DNA of the CDR3: TGTGCCAGCAGCTTAGTTAGAGGGTACAATGAGCAGTTCTTC. Protein: CASSLVRGYNEQFF.

The chain combines TRBV6-5 with TRBJ2-5; 8 bases line up with TRBD2. This CDR3 has 14 amino acids. The junction had 6 bases not matched to a gene; V was cut back by 5 bases and J by 4 bases. Germline V lookup: CDR1 MNHEY, CDR2 SVGAGI. CDR3 bases: TGTGCCAGCAGTGTCTGGGCGGGGGGAGAGACCCAGTACTTC. Translating it yields CASSVWAGGETQYF.

The chain recombines TRBV28 with TRBJ2-3; 8 bases agree with TRBD2. Trimming took 2 bases from V and 1 from J; bases not matched to a gene: 2. CDR3 size: 15 residues. Germline loops: CDR1 MDHEN, CDR2 SYDVKM. The CDR3 DNA sequence: TGTGCCAGCAGTTTAGCGGGGGGCGGCACAGATACGCAGTATTTT. Amino acids: CASSLAGGGTDTQYF. The full variable domain, its missing parts supplied by reference TRBV28 and TRBJ2-3, is DVKVTQSSRYLVKRTGEKVFLECVQDMDHENMFWYRQDPGLGLRLIYFSYDVKMKEKGDIPEGYSVSREKKERFSLILESASTNQTSMYLCASSLAGGGTDTQYFGPGTRLTVL.

This clone was detected once. The gene calls are TRBV27 and TRBJ2-2, with D possibly TRBD1 on 5 matching bases. Germline V gene sequence: CDR1 MNHEY, CDR2 SMNVEV (reference sequence). V dropped 0 bases and J dropped 5 bases, with 7 bases sitting between them. The CDR3 is 14 amino acids. DNA of the CDR3: TGTGCCAGCAGTTTATCAGCAGGGACCGGGGAGCTGTTTTTT. It codes for CASSLSAGTGELFF.

The J gene is TRBJ2-5, the V gene TRBV7-2; D is possibly TRBD2 (5 bases). Germline CDR1 and CDR2: SGHTA and FQGNSA. The ends were cut back, 5 bases at V and 2 bases at J, with 12 bases in the middle. CDR3 size: 14 residues. In DNA, the CDR3 is TGTGCCAGCAGCGTCGGACTCGCGCAAGAGACCCAGTACTTC. Its translation: CASSVGLAQETQYF. Variable domain in full (rest from reference TRBV7-2 and TRBJ2-5): GAGVSQSPSNKVTEKGKDVELRCDPISGHTALYWYRQSLGQGLEFLIYFQGNSAPDKSGLPSDRFSAERTGGSVSTLTIQRTQQEDSAVYLCASSVGLAQETQYFGPGTRLLVL.

The chain recombines TRBV5-1 with TRBJ1-1, with 11 positions matching TRBD1. This CDR3 is built from 16 residues. J lost 0 bases, V lost 4 bases, and 5 bases had no gene match. Germline V lookup: CDR1 SGHRS, CDR2 YFSETQ. The CDR3 is CASSARTGGVNTEAFF. CDR3 DNA: TGCGCCAGCAGCGCACGGACAGGGGGCGTGAACACTGAAGCTTTCTTT.

This chain links TRBV5-6 with TRBJ2-2; 7 bases match TRBD2. The CDR3 covers 13 residues. Germline loops: CDR1 SGHDT, CDR2 YYEEEE. The V segment lost 4 bases and the J segment 6 bases; nucleotides outside the gene matches: 3. The CDR3 DNA reads as TGTGCCAGCAGCGGGGGGGGTGCCGGGGAGCTGTTTTTT. The encoded protein is CASSGGGAGELFF.

This clone was seen once. The chain couples TRBV6-5 to TRBJ2-3; unclear D gene. Trimming cost V 0 bases and J 4 bases, with 14 bases left between them. Looked up from germline, CDR1 is MNHEY and CDR2 is SVGAGI. The CDR3 extends over 16 amino acids. CDR3 loop: CASSYSMTLAADTQYF. The CDR3 nucleotides read TGTGCCAGCAGTTACTCGATGACGTTGGCGGCAGATACGCAGTATTTT.

The chain carries TRBV21-1 and TRBJ2-5; no DNA check was done on the table's D call, TRBD2. TRBV21-1 is listed as a pseudogene. The CDR3 has 16 residues. The DNA of the CDR3 is TGTGCCAGCAGCAAAACTGGCAGGGTGGGAGGGGAGACCCAGTACTTC. Its translation: CASSKTGRVGGETQYF.

The gene calls are TRBV29-1 and TRBJ2-1; 15 nucleotides align to TRBD2. This CDR3 contains 16 residues. In germline, CDR1 is SQVTM, CDR2 ANQGSEA. The V segment lost 4 bases and the J segment 1 base; nucleotides outside the gene matches: 2. DNA of the CDR3: TGCAGCGTTGGGGGACTAGCGGGGGGTTCCTACAATGAGCAGTTCTTC. Amino acid sequence: CSVGGLAGGSYNEQFF.

There are a few counts of this clone. This chain joins TRBV4-1 and TRBJ1-6; 9 positions match TRBD1. The CDR3 contains 14 residues. The V and J ends lost 5 bases and 18 bases, in that order; junction bases with no gene match: 14. Germline-derived CDR1 and CDR2 are MGHRA and YSYEKL. CDR3 in amino acids: CASSDLLYGQGCHF. The CDR3 DNA reads TGCGCCAGCAGCGATCTTCTCTACGGACAGGGGTGCCACTTT.

In its sample, this clone was seen once. The chain uses TRBV28 and TRBJ2-1, with 7 bases matching TRBD1. Unmatched junction bases numbered 7, after V lost 6 bases and J lost 2 bases. Germline values: CDR1 MDHEN, CDR2 SYDVKM. The CDR3 extends over 15 amino acids. CDR3 amino acids: CASRGRDRTYNEQFF. Here the CDR3 DNA reads TGTGCCAGCAGAGGACGGGACAGAACCTACAATGAGCAGTTCTTC.

This chain connects TRBV2 to TRBJ2-7; 9 bases are a match to TRBD1. Germline V gene data show CDR1 as SNHLY and CDR2 as FYNNEI. V was pared by 8 bases and J by 6 bases, with 5 bases of the junction left unmatched. This CDR3 comprises 12 residues. The CDR3 region is CASRGQGSEQYF. In nucleotides, the CDR3 is TGTGCCAGCCGGGGACAGGGTTCCGAGCAGTACTTC. Full variable domain (outside the CDR3, taken from reference TRBV2 and TRBJ2-7): EPEVTQTPSHQVTQMGQEVILRCVPISNHLYFYWYRQILGQKVEFLVSFYNNEISEKSEIFDDQFSVERPDGSNFTLKIRSTKLEDSAMYFCASRGQGSEQYFGPGTRLTVT.

This chain connects TRBV29-1 to TRBJ1-2; 9 nucleotides agree with TRBD1. Germline V gene lookup returns CDR1 SQVTM and CDR2 ANQGSEA. The CDR3 has 13 residues. J was trimmed by 4 bases and V by 7 bases; bases with no gene match: 7. The CDR3 region is CSAGDRAVYGYTF. As DNA, the CDR3 is TGCAGCGCTGGGGACAGGGCGGTCTATGGCTACACCTTC.

V gene TRBV10-3 combines with J gene TRBJ1-2; maybe TRBD1 (6 bases). The CDR3 covers 16 residues. The V end lost 0 bases, the J end lost 6 bases, and 17 bases lay between the germline ends. Germline V gene lookup returns CDR1 ENHRY and CDR2 SYGVKD. CDR3: CAISESTSGHLNGYTF. Here the CDR3 DNA reads TGTGCCATCAGTGAGTCGACCTCGGGACACCTCAATGGCTACACCTTC.

This CDR3 is CASVRSTLNTEAFF. The CDR3 coding sequence is TGTGCCAGCGTAAGGAGTACCCTGAACACTGAAGCTTTCTTT. The chain links TRBV6-1 to TRBJ1-1; no clear D gene. The germline gives CDR1 MNHNS, CDR2 SASEGT. V lost 8 bases, J lost 0 bases, and 13 bases lay in between. The CDR3 is 14 amino acids.

This chain links TRBV7-8 with TRBJ2-2; the D gene is possibly TRBD2 (5 bases). This CDR3 is built from 12 residues. The germline CDR1 and CDR2 sequences are SGHVS and FQNEAQ. Trimming removed 7 bases at V and 5 bases at J, with 8 bases between. CDR3 protein: CASTPGTGELFF. DNA for the CDR3: TGTGCCAGCACCCCGGGGACCGGGGAGCTGTTTTTT.

This chain joins TRBV7-9 and TRBJ1-2, with a tentative D call TRBD1 (5 bases). Germline assignment: CDR1 SEHNR and CDR2 FQNEAQ (reference sequence). Trimming removed 1 base from V and 4 bases from J, with 13 bases in between. This CDR3 has 15 amino acids. Here the CDR3 DNA reads TGTGCCAGCAGCTTAGGGCAGGGAGGGATCTATGGCTACACCTTC. Translated: CASSLGQGGIYGYTF.

The V call is TRBV10-2, the J call TRBJ2-1; D may be TRBD2 (5 bases). Germline V gene sequence: CDR1 WSHSY, CDR2 SAAADI. V lost 6 bases, J lost 6 bases, and 15 bases lay in between. This CDR3 comprises 14 residues. In DNA form, the CDR3 reads TGCGCCAGCAGGCTCTCTAGCAATCGCAATGAGCAGTTCTTC. It is translated as CASRLSSNRNEQFF.

V and J are TRBV27 and TRBJ1-2; D is unresolved. The CDR3 is 14 amino acids. Germline CDR1 is MNHEY and CDR2 is SMNVEV (reference sequence). Trimming left V 5 bases short and J 0 bases short, with 10 bases between. In nucleotides, the CDR3 is TGTGCCAGCAGTCCCCGACATTCTAACTATGGCTACACCTTC. Encoded protein: CASSPRHSNYGYTF.

The count of this clone is one. V gene TRBV19 combines with J gene TRBJ1-4; 8 bases map to TRBD1. Germline loops: CDR1 LNHDA, CDR2 SQIVND (reference sequence). The junction had 9 bases not matched to a gene; V was cut back by 6 bases and J by 6 bases. This CDR3 contains 15 residues. Here the CDR3 reads CASRPGRGQDEKLFF. CDR3 sequence (DNA): TGTGCCAGTAGACCTGGCAGGGGGCAAGATGAAAAACTGTTTTTT.

The chain uses TRBV11-3 and TRBJ1-3; no reliable D call. The CDR3 has 14 amino acids. The V gene's germline CDR1 is SGHNT and CDR2 YENEEA. Trimming removed 6 bases at V and 7 bases at J, with 16 bases between. CDR3 in DNA: TGTGCCAGCAGACGTTCGTCCCCGGGGAACACCATATATTTT. It is translated as CASRRSSPGNTIYF.

The chain uses TRBV29-1 and TRBJ1-4; TRBD1 is a possible D gene (5 bases). Looked up from germline, CDR1 is SQVTM and CDR2 is ANQGSEA. V lost 6 bases, J lost 4 bases, and 15 bases lay in between. CDR3 length equals 14 residues. CDR3 loop: CSVAVGGVNEKLFF. The CDR3 nucleotides read TGCAGCGTCGCCGTTGGGGGGGTTAATGAAAAACTGTTTTTT. Supplemented by reference TRBV29-1 and TRBJ1-4, the full variable domain reads SAVISQKPSRDICQRGTSLTIQCQVDSQVTMMFWYRQQPGQSLTLIATANQGSEATYESGFVIDKFPISRPNLTFSTLTVSNMSPEDSSIYLCSVAVGGVNEKLFFGSGTQLSVL.

In this sample, this clone turned up a few times. The CDR3 region is CASAIEAGGPSDTQYF. The CDR3 DNA reads as TGCGCCAGCGCTATAGAAGCGGGGGGGCCATCAGATACGCAGTATTTT. The V gene is TRBV5-1, the J gene TRBJ2-3; 10 bases are shared with TRBD2. CDR1 SGHRS and CDR2 YFSETQ come from the germline V gene. The CDR3 is 16 residues long. Trimming cost V 7 bases and J 4 bases; bases outside gene matches: 12.

The chain links TRBV7-9 to TRBJ1-2, with 7 nucleotides matching TRBD1. The V gene end was trimmed by 3 bases and the J gene end by 8 bases; junction bases not matched to a gene: 6. CDR1 is SEHNR and CDR2 is FQNEAQ in the germline V gene (reference sequence). The CDR3 is 13 amino acids. The CDR3 loop is CASSFLQGTGYTF. The CDR3 DNA sequence: TGTGCCAGCAGCTTCCTACAGGGGACCGGCTACACCTTC.

The CDR3 loop reads CASTPNSGANVLTF. The CDR3 DNA reads as TGTGCCAGCACGCCTAATTCTGGGGCCAACGTCCTGACTTTC. V and J are TRBV27 and TRBJ2-6; no clear D. Trimming stripped 7 bases from V and 1 base from J, with 8 bases between. The CDR3 length is 14 residues. Germline lookup yields CDR1 MNHEY and CDR2 SMNVEV (reference sequence).

This clone has just one count. V usage is TRBV5-4 and J usage is TRBJ2-1; weak D call: TRBD2 (7 bases). Trimming left V 4 bases short and J 6 bases short, with 17 bases between. Germline CDR1 and CDR2: SGHNT and YYREEE (reference sequence). The length of the CDR3 is 15 residues. CDR3 nucleotides: TGTGCCAGCAGCCCCCGGGGGGCCAATATCAATGAGCAGTTCTTC. It translates to CASSPRGANINEQFF.

The chain uses TRBV5-1 and TRBJ1-3; 7 positions match TRBD1. V dropped 4 bases and J dropped 0; count of bases not matched to a gene: 4. Germline loops: CDR1 SGHRS, CDR2 YFSETQ. This CDR3 spans 15 amino acids. CDR3 amino acids: CASSETGNSGNTIYF. CDR3 DNA sequence: TGCGCCAGCAGCGAGACAGGGAACTCTGGAAACACCATATATTTT.

In this sample, this clone turned up once. This rearrangement joins TRBV21-1 to TRBJ2-6; the D segment call TRBD1 is taken from the table without a DNA check. TRBV21-1 is a pseudogene segment. The CDR3 totals 20 residues. The CDR3, as DNA: TGTGCCAGCAGCAAAGAACCCTCGGGACACCTTAGCTCTGGGGCCAACGTCCTGACTTTC. Protein product: CASSKEPSGHLSSGANVLTF.